This T cell receptor (beta chain) is drawn from a study of T cells in Graves' hyperthyroidism and ophthalmopathy. About the research overall: Once the initial diagnosis was made, peripheral blood was obtained before any treatment.

The cohort's ophthalmopathy patients, a group with duration under 3 months, had a Clinical Activity Score of at least 3 and a NOSPECS grade of at least 4. This clonotype was observed at least ten times. Its target is not known. Study results and limitations: Blood also held most thyroid clonotypes expanded beyond 0.001. Ophthalmopathy, as predicted by the model, came a median roughly 6.5 months after the prediction.

Regions amplified from RNA transcripts were the TCR beta CDR3 regions. HTBI primers were the set used in a first-round RT-PCR of the TCR CDR3. Each CDR3 protein is one row after TCRdb ran MiXCR on the multiplex PCR reads. The sample has about 400,000 distinct CDR3 sequences, about an eighth seen once; the top ten hold 28%. The CDR3 is 14 amino acids. V lost 0 bases to trimming and J lost 3 bases, with 11 bases between them. The germline V gene has CDR1 DFQATT and CDR2 SNEGSKA (reference sequence). Sequenced input: blood. The chain links TRBV20-1 to TRBJ2-5; TRBD1 is a possible D gene (6 bases). The clonotype comes from a man in his forties or fifties with Graves' ophthalmopathy. The CDR3 spells CSAREDSFEETQYF. The CDR3, as DNA: TGCAGTGCTAGAGAGGACAGCTTCGAAGAGACCCAGTACTTC.